These 6 T cell receptor beta chains were all obtained from the same sample, sequenced in a study of blood T cell repertoires in COVID-19. The protocol was immunoSEQ multiplex PCR, while the TCRdb copy is restricted to in-frame clones and leaves out a portion. This sample has 65,000 to 80,000 clones, with roughly 90% found just once. Sequenced sample: peripheral blood. All receptors come from a man aged 50 or older with active COVID-19.

Remarks on this clone: Germline is not matched at one junction end, which may reflect a read error. This chain connects TRBV4-2 to TRBJ1-4; D gene unclear. CDR1 is LGHNA, CDR2 YNFKEQ, per germline. The CDR3 contains 15 residues. In DNA form, the CDR3 reads TGTGCCAGCAGCAAAGAACCAGGTCTTAATGAAAAACTGTTTTTT. Its translation is CASSKEPGLNEKLFF.

This rearrangement joins TRBV5-4 to TRBJ2-5; 9 nucleotides align to TRBD1. The J segment lost 0 bases and the V segment lost 6 bases, leaving 6 bases of the junction unmatched. The germline CDR1 and CDR2 sequences are SGHNT and YYREEE (reference sequence). CDR3 length: 15 residues. CDR3 nucleotide sequence: TGTGCCAGCAACCCGGGACAGGGATACCAAGAGACCCAGTACTTC. It yields the protein CASNPGQGYQETQYF.

The rearrangement joins TRBV18 to TRBJ2-1; TRBD1 agrees at 7 bases. Germline V gives CDR1 KGHSH, CDR2 LQKENI. V trimming: 0 bases; J trimming: 9 bases; junction bases outside the gene matches: 8. There are 15 residues in the CDR3. Here the CDR3 reads CASSPPSRDSTEQFF. In DNA form, the CDR3 reads TGTGCCAGCTCACCACCCTCCCGGGACAGCACTGAGCAGTTCTTC.

This sequence joins TRBV30 and TRBJ1-1; D not resolved. This CDR3 has 14 amino acids. V gave up 4 bases and J gave up 5 bases, with 17 bases separating them. Germline V gene data show CDR1 as GTSNPN and CDR2 as SVGIG (reference sequence). Written as DNA, the CDR3 is TGTGCCTGGACCAAAAAGAGAGCGAGGACTGAAGCTTTCTTT. Translating it yields CAWTKKRARTEAFF.

This chain uses TRBV10-3 with TRBJ1-2; D remains ambiguous. V lost 7 bases and J 4 bases, leaving 16 bases between the germline ends. CDR1 and CDR2 (germline): ENHRY, SYGVKD. The CDR3 consists of 14 residues. The CDR3 DNA reads as TGTGCCATCAACCCCGACTCTCTCGGCTATGGCTACACCTTC. Amino acids: CAINPDSLGYGYTF.

This chain uses TRBV27 with TRBJ2-2; D unclear. Trimming took 0 bases from V and 11 from J, leaving 16 bases between them. This CDR3 contains 15 residues. Per the germline V gene, CDR1 is MNHEY and CDR2 is SMNVEV (reference sequence). The CDR3 sequence: CASSLSAVLHRELFF. DNA for the CDR3: TGTGCCAGCAGTTTATCCGCGGTCCTCCACCGAGAGCTGTTTTTT.